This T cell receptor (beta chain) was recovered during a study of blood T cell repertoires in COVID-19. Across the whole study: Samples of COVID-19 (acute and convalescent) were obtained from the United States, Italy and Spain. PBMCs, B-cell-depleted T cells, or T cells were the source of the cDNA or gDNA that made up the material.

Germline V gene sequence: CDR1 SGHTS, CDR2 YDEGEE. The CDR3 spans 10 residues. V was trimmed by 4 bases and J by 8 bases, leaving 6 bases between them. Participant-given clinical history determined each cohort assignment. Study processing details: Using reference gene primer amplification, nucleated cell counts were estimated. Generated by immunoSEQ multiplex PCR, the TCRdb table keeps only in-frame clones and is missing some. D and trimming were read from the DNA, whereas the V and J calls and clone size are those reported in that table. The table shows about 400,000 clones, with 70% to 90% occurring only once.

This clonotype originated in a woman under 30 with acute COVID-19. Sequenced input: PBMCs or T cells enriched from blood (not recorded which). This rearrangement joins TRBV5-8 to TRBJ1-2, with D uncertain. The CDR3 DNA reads TGTGCCAGCAGCCCCCGGGGCTACACCTTC. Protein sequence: CASSPRGYTF.